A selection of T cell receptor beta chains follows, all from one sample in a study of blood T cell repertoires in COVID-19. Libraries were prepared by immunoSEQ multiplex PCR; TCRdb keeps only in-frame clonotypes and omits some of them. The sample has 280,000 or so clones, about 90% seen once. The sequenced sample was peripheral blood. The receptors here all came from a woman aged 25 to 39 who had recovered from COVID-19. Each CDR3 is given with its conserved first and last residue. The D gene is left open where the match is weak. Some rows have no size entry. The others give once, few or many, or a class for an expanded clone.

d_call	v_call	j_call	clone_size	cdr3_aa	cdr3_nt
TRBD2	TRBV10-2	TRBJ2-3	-	CASSDLAGGLGDTQYF	TGCGCCAGCAGTGATTTAGCGGGGGGGCTTGGAGATACGCAGTATTTT
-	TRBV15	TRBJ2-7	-	CATSRDRYSYEQYF	TGTGCCACCAGCAGAGACAGATACTCCTACGAGCAGTACTTC
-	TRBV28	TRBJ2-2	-	CASSLNRLANTGELFF	TGTGCCAGCAGTTTAAATCGTCTTGCGAACACCGGGGAGCTGTTTTTT
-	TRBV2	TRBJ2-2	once	CASSVSGWTGELFF	TGTGCCAGCAGTGTTTCGGGGTGGACCGGGGAGCTGTTTTTT
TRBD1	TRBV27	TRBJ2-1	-	CASSILVPGQGPAYNEQFF	TGTGCCAGCAGTATACTAGTCCCGGGACAGGGCCCGGCATACAATGAGCAGTTCTTC
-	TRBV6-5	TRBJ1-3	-	CASSGGGSGNTIYF	TGTGCCAGCAGCGGGGGTGGATCTGGAAACACCATATATTTT
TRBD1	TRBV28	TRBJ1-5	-	CASSPPSGGLVSQHF	TGTGCCAGCAGCCCTCCTTCAGGGGGGCTTGTGTCCCAGCATTTT
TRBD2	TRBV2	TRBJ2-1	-	CASSEALRVALAGVYNEQFF	TGTGCCAGCAGTGAAGCGCTTCGCGTTGCCTTGGCGGGGGTTTACAATGAGCAGTTCTTC
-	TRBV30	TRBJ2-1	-	CAWTGVPPYEQFF	TGTGCCTGGACAGGGGTCCCGCCCTATGAGCAGTTCTTC
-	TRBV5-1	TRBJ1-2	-	CASSPDRNYGYTF	TGCGCCAGCAGCCCGGACAGAAACTATGGCTACACCTTC
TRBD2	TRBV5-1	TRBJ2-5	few	CASSATLAGGLSETQYF	TGCGCCAGCAGCGCAACGCTAGCGGGGGGCCTCTCGGAGACCCAGTACTTC
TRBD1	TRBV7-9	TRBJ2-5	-	CASSLQGEETQYF	TGTGCCAGCAGTCTACAGGGGGAGGAGACCCAGTACTTC
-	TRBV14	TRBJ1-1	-	CASSHTGMNTEAFF	TGTGCCAGCAGCCACACAGGGATGAACACTGAAGCTTTCTTT
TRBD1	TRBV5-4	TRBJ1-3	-	CASSLDHRQGNSGNTIYF	TGTGCCAGCAGCTTGGATCACAGACAGGGTAACTCTGGAAACACCATATATTTT
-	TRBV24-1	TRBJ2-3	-	CATSDQSGYDTDTQYF	TGTGCCACCAGTGATCAAAGCGGGTACGACACAGATACGCAGTATTTT
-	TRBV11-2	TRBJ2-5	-	CASSYDWGVETQYF	TGTGCCAGCAGTTACGACTGGGGGGTGGAGACCCAGTACTTC
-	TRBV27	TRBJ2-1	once	CASSFSGPWAGSYNEQFF	TGTGCCAGCAGTTTTAGTGGCCCCTGGGCCGGTTCCTACAATGAGCAGTTCTTC
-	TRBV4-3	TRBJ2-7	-	CASSQAAAGTHEQYF	TGCGCCAGCAGCCAAGCCGCGGCGGGGACCCACGAGCAGTACTTC
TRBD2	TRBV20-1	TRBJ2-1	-	CSASLLAVYNEQFF	TGCAGTGCTAGTCTCCTAGCGGTGTACAATGAGCAGTTCTTC
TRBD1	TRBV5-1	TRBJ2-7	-	CASSLAFSRTGGAHEQYF	TGCGCCAGCAGCTTGGCTTTCTCTAGGACAGGGGGAGCGCACGAGCAGTACTTC
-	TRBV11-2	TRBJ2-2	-	CASSPRQTGELFF	TGTGCCAGCAGCCCTAGACAGACCGGGGAGCTGTTTTTT
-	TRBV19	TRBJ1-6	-	CASSSGGNSPLHF	TGTGCCAGTAGTTCGGGGGGTAATTCACCCCTCCACTTT
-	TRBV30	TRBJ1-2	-	CAWTPRTTGGYTF	TGTGCCTGGACTCCTCGAACGACAGGCGGCTACACCTTC
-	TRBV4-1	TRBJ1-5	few	CASSPLNPGQPQHF	TGCGCCAGCAGCCCTTTAAACCCCGGGCAGCCCCAGCATTTT
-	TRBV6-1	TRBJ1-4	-	CASSEQGVSTTNEKLFF	TGTGCCAGCAGTGAGCAGGGTGTATCGACAACTAATGAAAAACTGTTTTTT
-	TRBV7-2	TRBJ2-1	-	CASSRAGGAYNEQFF	TGTGCCAGCAGCAGAGCAGGCGGGGCTTACAATGAGCAGTTCTTC
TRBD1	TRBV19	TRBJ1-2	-	CASSDPFRTGVNYGYTF	TGTGCCAGTAGTGACCCCTTCCGGACAGGGGTTAACTATGGCTACACCTTC
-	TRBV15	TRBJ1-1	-	CATSRDTTEAFF	TGTGCCACCAGCAGAGATACAACTGAAGCTTTCTTT
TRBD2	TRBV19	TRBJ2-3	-	CASSIIWGGTTDTQYF	TGTGCCAGTAGTATAATTTGGGGGGGGACCACAGATACGCAGTATTTT
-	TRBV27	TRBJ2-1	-	CASSSATLSYNEQFF	TGTGCCAGCAGTTCCGCGACACTCTCCTACAATGAGCAGTTCTTC
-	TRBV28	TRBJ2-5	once	CASSSIVGETQYF	TGTGCCAGCAGTTCCATAGTCGGAGAGACCCAGTACTTC